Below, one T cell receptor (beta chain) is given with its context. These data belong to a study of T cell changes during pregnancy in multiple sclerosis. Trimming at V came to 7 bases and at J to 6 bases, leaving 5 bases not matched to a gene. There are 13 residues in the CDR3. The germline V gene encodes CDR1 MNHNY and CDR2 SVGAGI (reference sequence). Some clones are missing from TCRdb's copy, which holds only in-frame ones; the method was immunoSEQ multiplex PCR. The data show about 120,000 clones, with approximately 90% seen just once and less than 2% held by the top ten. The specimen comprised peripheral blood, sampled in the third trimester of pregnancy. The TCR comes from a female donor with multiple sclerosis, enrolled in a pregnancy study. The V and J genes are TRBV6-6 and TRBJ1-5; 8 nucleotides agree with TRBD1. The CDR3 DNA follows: TGTGCCAGCACCTCGACAGGGGCTCAGCCCCAGCATTTT. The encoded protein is CASTSTGAQPQHF.